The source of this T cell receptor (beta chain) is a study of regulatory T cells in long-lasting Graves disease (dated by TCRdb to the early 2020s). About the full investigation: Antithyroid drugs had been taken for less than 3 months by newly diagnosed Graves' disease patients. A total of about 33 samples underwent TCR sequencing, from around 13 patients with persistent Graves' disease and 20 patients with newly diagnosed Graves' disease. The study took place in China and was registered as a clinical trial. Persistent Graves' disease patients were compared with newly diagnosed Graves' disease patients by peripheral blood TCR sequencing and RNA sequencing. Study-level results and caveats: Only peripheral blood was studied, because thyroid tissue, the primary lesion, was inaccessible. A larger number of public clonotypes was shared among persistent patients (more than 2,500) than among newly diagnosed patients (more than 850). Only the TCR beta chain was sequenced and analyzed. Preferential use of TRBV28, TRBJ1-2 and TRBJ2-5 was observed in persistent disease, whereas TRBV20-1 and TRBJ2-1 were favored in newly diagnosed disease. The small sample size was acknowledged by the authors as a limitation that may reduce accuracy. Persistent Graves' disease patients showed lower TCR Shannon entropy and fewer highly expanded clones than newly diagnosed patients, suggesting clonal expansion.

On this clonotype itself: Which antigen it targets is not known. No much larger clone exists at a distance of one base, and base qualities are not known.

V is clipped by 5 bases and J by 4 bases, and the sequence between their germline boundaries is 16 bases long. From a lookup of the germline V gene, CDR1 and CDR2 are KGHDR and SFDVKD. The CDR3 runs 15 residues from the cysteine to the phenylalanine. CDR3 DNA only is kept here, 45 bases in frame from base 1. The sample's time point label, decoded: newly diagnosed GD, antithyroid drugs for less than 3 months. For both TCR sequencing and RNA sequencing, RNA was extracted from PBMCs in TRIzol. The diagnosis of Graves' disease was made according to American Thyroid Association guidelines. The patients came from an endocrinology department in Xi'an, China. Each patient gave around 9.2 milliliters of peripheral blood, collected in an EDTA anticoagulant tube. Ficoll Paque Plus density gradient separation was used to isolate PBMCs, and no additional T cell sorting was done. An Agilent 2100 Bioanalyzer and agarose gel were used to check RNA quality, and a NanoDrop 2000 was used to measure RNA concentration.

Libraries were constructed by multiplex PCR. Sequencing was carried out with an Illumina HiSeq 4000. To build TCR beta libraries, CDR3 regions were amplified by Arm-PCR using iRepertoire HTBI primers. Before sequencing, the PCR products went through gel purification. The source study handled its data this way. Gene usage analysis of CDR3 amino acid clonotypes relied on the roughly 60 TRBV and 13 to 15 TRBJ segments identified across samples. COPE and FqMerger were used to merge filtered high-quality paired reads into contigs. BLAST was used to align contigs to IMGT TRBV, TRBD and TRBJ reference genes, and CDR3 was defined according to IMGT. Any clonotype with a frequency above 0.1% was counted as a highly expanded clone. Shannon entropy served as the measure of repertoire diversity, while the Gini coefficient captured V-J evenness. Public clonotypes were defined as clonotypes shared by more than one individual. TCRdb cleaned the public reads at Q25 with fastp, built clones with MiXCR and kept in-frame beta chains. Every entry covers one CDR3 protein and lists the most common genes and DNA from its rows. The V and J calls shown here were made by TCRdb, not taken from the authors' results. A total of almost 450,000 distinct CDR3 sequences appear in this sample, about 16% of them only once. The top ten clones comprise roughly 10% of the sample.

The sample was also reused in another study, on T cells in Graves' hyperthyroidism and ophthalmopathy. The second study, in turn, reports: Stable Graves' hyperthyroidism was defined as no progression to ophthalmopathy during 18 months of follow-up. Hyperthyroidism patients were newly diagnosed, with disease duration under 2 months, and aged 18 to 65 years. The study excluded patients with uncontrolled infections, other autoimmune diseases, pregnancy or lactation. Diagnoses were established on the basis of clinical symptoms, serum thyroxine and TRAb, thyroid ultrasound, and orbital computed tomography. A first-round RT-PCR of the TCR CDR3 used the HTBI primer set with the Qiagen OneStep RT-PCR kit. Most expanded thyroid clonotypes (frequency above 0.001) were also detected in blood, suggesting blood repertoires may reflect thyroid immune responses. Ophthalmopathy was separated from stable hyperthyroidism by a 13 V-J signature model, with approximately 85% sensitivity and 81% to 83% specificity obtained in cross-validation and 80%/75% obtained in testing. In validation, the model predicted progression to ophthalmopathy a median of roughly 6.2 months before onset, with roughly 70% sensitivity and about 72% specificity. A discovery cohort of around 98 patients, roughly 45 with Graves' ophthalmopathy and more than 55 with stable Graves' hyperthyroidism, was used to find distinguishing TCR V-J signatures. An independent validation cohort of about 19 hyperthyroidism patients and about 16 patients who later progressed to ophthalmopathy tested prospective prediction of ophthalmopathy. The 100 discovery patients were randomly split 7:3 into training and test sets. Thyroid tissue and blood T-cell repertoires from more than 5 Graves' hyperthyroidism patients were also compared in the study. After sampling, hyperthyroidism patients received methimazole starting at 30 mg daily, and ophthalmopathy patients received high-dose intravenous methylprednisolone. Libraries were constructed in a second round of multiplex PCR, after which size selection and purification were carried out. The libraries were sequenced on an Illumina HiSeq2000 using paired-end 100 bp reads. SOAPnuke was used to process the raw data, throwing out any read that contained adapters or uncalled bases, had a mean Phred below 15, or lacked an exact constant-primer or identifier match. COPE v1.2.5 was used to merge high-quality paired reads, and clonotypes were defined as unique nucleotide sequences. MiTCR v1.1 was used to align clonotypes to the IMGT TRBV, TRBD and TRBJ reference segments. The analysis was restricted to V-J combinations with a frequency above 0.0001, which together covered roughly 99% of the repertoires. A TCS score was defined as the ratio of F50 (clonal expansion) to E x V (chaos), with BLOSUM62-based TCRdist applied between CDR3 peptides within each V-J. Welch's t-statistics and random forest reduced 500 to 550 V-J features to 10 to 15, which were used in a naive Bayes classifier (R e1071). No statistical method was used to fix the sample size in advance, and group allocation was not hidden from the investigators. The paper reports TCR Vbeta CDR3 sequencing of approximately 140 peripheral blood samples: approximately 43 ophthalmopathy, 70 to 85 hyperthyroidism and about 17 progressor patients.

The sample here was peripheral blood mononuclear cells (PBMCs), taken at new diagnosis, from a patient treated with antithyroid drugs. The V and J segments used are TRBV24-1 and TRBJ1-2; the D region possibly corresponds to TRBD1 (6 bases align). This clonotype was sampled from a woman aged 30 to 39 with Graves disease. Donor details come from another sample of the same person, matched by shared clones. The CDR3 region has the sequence CATSGQEAGGYGYTF. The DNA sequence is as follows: TGTGCCACCAGTGGACAGGAGGCTGGGGGCTATGGCTACACCTTC.